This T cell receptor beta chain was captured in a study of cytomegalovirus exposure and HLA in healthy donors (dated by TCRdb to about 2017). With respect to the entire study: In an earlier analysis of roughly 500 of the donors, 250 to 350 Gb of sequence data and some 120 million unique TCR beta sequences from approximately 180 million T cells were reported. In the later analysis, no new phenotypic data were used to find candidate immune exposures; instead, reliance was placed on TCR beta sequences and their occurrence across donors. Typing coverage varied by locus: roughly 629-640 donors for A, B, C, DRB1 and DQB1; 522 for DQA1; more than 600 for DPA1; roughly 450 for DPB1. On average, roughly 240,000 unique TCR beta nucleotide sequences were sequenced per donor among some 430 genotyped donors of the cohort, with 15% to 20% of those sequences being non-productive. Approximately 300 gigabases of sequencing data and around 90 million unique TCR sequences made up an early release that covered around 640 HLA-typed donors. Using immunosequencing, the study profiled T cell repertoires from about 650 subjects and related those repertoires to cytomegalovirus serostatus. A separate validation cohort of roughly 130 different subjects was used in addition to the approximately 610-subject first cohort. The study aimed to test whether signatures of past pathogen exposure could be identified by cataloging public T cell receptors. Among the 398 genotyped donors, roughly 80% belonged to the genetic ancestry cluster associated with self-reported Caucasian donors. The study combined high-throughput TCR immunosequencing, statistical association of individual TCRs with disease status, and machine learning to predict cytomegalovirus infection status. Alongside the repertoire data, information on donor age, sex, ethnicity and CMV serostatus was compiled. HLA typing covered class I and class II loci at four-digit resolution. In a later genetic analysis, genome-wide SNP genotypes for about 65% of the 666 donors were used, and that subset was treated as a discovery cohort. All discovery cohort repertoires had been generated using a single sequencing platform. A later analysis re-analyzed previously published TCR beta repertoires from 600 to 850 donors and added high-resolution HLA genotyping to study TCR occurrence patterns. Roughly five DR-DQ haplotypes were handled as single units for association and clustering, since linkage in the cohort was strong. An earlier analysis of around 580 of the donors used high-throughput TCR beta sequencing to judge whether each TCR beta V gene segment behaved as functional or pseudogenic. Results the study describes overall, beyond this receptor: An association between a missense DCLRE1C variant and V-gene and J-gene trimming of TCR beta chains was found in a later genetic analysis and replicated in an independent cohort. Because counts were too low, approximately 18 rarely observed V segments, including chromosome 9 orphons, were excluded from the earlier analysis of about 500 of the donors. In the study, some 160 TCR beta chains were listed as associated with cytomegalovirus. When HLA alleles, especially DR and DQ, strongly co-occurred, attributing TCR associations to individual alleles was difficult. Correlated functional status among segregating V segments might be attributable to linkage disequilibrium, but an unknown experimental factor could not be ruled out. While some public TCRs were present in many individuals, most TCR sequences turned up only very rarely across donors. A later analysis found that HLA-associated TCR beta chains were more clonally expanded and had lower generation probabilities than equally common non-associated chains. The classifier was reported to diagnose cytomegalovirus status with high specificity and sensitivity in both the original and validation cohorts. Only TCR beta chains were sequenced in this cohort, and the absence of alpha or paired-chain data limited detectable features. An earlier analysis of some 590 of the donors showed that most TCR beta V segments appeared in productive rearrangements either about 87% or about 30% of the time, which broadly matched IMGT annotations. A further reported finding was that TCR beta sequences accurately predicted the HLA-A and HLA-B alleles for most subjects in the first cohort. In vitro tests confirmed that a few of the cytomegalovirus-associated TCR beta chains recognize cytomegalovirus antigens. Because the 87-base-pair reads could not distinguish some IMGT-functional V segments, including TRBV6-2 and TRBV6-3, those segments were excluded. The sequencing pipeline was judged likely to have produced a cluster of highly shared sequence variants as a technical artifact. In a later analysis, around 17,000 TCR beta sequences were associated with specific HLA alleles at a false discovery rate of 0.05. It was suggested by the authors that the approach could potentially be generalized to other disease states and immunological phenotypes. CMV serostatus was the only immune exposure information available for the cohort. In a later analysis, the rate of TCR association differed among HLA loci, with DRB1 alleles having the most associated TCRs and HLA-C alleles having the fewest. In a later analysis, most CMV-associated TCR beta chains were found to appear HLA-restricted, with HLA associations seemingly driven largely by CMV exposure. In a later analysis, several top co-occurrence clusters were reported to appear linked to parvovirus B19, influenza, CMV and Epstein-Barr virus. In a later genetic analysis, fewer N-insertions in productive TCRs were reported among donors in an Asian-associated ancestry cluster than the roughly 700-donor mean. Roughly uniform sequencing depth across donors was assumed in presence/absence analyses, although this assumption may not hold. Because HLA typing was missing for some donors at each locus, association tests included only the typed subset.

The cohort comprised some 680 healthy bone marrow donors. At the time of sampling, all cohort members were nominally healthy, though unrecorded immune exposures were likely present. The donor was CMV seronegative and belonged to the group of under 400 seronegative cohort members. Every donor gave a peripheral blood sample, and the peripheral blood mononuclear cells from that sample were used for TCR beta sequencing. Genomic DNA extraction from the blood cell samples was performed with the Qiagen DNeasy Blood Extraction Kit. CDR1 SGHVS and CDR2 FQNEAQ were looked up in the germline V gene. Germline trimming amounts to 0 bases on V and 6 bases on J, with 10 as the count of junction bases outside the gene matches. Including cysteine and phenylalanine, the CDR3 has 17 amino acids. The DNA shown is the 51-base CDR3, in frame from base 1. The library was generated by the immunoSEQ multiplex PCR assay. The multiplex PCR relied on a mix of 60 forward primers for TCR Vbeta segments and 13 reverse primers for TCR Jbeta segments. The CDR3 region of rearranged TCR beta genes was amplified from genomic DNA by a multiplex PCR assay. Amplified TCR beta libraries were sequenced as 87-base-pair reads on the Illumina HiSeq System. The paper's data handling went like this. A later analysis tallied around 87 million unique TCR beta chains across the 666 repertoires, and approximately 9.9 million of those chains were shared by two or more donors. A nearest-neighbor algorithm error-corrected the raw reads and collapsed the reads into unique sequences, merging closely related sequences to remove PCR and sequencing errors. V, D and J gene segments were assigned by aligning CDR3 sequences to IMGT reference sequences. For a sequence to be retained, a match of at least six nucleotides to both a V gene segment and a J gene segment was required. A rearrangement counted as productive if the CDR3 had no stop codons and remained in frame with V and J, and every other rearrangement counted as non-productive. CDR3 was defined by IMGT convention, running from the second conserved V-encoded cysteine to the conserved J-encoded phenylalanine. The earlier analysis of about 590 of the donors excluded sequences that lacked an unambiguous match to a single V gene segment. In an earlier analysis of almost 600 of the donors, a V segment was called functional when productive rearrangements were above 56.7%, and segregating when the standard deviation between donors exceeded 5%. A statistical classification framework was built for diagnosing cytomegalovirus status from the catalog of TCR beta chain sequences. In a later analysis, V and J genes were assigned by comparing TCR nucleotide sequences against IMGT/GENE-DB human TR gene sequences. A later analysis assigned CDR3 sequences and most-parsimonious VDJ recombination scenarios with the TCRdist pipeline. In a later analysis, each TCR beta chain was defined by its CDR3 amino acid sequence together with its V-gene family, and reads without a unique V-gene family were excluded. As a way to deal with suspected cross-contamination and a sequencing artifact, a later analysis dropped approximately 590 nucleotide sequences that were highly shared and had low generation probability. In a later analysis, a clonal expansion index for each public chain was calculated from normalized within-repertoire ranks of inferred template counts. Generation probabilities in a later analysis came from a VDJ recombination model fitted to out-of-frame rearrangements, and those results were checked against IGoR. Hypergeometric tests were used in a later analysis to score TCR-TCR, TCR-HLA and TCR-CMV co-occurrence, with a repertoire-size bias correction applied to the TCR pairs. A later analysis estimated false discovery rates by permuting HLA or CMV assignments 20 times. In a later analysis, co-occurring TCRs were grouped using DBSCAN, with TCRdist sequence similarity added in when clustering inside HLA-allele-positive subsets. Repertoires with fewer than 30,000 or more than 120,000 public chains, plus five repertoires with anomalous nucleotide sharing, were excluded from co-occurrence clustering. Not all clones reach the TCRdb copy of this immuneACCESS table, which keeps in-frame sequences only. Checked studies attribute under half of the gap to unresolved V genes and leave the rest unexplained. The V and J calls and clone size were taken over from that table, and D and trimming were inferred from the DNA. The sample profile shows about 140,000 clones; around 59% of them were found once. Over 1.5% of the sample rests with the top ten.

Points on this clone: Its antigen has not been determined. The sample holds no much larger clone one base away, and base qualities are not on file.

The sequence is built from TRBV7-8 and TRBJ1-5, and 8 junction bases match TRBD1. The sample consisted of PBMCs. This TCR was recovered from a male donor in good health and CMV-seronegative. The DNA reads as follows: TGTGCCAGCAGCTTAGCGACGGTCAGGGGGCGAGGTCAGCCCCAGCATTTT. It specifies CASSLATVRGRGQPQHF.